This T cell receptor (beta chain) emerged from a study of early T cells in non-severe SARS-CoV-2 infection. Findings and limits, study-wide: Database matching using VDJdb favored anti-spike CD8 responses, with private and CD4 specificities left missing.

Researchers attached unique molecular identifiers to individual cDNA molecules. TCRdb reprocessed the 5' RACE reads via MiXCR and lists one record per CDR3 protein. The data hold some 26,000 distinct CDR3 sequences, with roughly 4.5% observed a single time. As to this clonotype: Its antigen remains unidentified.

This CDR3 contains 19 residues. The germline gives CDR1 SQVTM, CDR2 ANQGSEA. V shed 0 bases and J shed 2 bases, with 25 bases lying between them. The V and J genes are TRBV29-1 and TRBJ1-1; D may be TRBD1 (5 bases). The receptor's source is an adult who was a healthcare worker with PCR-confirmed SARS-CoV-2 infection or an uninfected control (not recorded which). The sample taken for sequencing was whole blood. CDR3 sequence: CSVEDHMTQLTEGNTEAFF. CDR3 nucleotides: TGCAGCGTTGAAGACCATATGACCCAGTTGACAGAGGGAAACACTGAAGCTTTCTTT.